Listed here are 13 T cell receptor beta chains from one sample, sequenced in a study of shared clonotypes between healthy human individuals. Assay: immunoSEQ multiplex PCR; the TCRdb copy retains only in-frame clones and omits some. The data show over a million clones, more than 60% seen once. The specimen was memory CD4+ T cells sorted from blood. Stated subset: CD45RA-negative fraction. The receptors were gathered from a man aged 18 to 30 in good health.

The V and J genes are TRBV9 and TRBJ2-1; possibly TRBD2 for D (6 bases). V was clipped by 0 bases and J by 4 bases, with 11 bases between them. Looked up from germline, CDR1 is SGDLS and CDR2 is YYNGEE. The length of the CDR3 is 15 residues. The CDR3 loop reads CASSVEASVYNEQFF. CDR3 bases: TGTGCCAGCAGCGTAGAGGCTAGCGTTTACAATGAGCAGTTCTTC.

This clone was seen a single time. The chain joins TRBV2 to TRBJ1-4; 7 bases fit TRBD1. Germline V lookup: CDR1 SNHLY, CDR2 FYNNEI. The ends lost 5 bases at V and 3 bases at J; junction bases unmatched: 9. The length of the CDR3 is 16 residues. In nucleotides, the CDR3 is TGTGCCAGCAGTTACAGGGGAAGTTTGGCTAATGAAAAACTGTTTTTT. Protein product: CASSYRGSLANEKLFF. Complete variable domain (other parts from reference TRBV2 and TRBJ1-4): EPEVTQTPSHQVTQMGQEVILRCVPISNHLYFYWYRQILGQKVEFLVSFYNNEISEKSEIFDDQFSVERPDGSNFTLKIRSTKLEDSAMYFCASSYRGSLANEKLFFGSGTQLSVL.

A single count supports this clone. This chain connects TRBV14 to TRBJ2-1; D call uncertain. The CDR3 is 16 residues long. In germline, CDR1 is SGHDN, CDR2 FVKESK. Between the trimmed V and J ends, which lost 5 bases and 0 bases, there was a span of 14 bases. The CDR3 sequence: CASSKKFTDSYNEQFF. The CDR3 DNA reads as TGTGCCAGCAGCAAGAAGTTCACAGACTCCTACAATGAGCAGTTCTTC.

The V call is TRBV5-6, the J call TRBJ2-3; D uncertain. Looked up from germline, CDR1 is SGHDT and CDR2 is YYEEEE. V lost 0 bases and J lost 4, with 9 bases in between. The CDR3 loop spans 14 amino acids. The CDR3 region is CASSLVAGADTQYF. Here the CDR3 DNA reads TGTGCCAGCAGCTTGGTAGCTGGGGCAGATACGCAGTATTTT.

In regard to this clone: The sample holds other DNA sequences that translate to the same CDR3. The V and J genes are TRBV7-2 and TRBJ1-2; D gene ambiguous. Trimming took 0 bases from V and 2 from J, leaving 7 bases between them. CDR3 size: 14 residues. Germline values: CDR1 SGHTA, CDR2 FQGNSA. In DNA, the CDR3 is TGTGCCAGCAGCTTAGCGCAGGCGAACTATGGCTACACCTTC. It yields the protein CASSLAQANYGYTF.

This clone was seen only once. The same CDR3 also results from other DNA sequences found in this sample. This rearrangement joins TRBV27 to TRBJ2-1, with 11 bases identical to TRBD2. The germline V gene has CDR1 MNHEY and CDR2 SMNVEV (reference sequence). Unmatched junction bases numbered 7, after V lost 5 bases and J lost 7 bases. This CDR3 region has 15 residues. The CDR3 DNA is TGTGCCAGCAGTCTAGCGGGGGGCCCTGTTAATGAGCAGTTCTTC. The encoded protein is CASSLAGGPVNEQFF.

This clone has more than one count but fewer than ten. The CDR3 region is CASSPSGSGELFF. The CDR3, as DNA: TGTGCCAGCAGCCCCTCCGGTTCTGGGGAGCTGTTTTTT. This rearrangement joins TRBV6-5 to TRBJ2-2; D unclear. V dropped 6 bases and J dropped 8 bases, with 13 bases sitting between them. Germline-derived CDR1 and CDR2 are MNHEY and SVGAGI. The CDR3 contains 13 residues.

The rearrangement links TRBV19 to TRBJ1-1, with 8 bases fitting TRBD1. CDR3 size: 14 residues. V lost 9 bases and J lost 1; bases outside the gene matches: 7. In germline, CDR1 is LNHDA, CDR2 SQIVND (reference sequence). The CDR3 nucleotides read TGTGCCAGCTACAGGGGGTCTGGGAACACTGAAGCTTTCTTT. It codes for CASYRGSGNTEAFF.

The V and J genes are TRBV19 and TRBJ1-2, with TRBD1 matching over 7 bases. The CDR3 totals 14 residues. Trimming cost V 5 bases and J 2 bases; bases outside gene matches: 5. Germline V lookup: CDR1 LNHDA, CDR2 SQIVND (reference sequence). CDR3: CASSDRGQNYGYTF. The CDR3 DNA reads as TGTGCCAGTAGTGATAGGGGACAGAACTATGGCTACACCTTC.

This clone was counted between two and nine times. Additional DNA sequences in this sample encode the identical CDR3. The V call is TRBV20-1, the J call TRBJ2-1; D is unclear. Per germline, CDR1 DFQATT and CDR2 SNEGSKA (reference sequence). The CDR3 length is 10 residues. V was shortened by 3 bases and J by 7 bases, with 4 bases between the two germline ends. The CDR3: CSASRNEQFF. In DNA form, the CDR3 reads TGCAGTGCTAGCCGGAATGAGCAGTTCTTC.

This sequence joins TRBV11-3 and TRBJ2-1; the match to TRBD2 covers 9 bases. Germline CDR1 is SGHNT and CDR2 is YENEEA. CDR3 length equals 15 residues. V dropped 5 bases and J dropped 0; count of bases not matched to a gene: 2. CDR3 sequence reads: CASSPAGGSYNEQFF. As DNA, the CDR3 is TGTGCCAGCAGCCCAGCGGGGGGCTCCTACAATGAGCAGTTCTTC.

The rearrangement uses TRBV18 and TRBJ2-3; D tentatively reads TRBD1 or TRBD2 (6 bases each). The CDR3 contains 15 residues. The V end was cut by 1 base, the J end by 0 bases, with 8 bases between. Looked up from germline, CDR1 is KGHSH and CDR2 is LQKENI. In nucleotides, the CDR3 is TGTGCCAGCTCACCACGCGGGACAAGCACAGATACGCAGTATTTT. It specifies CASSPRGTSTDTQYF.

This chain joins TRBV28 and TRBJ2-7; D unclear. Germline V CDR1 and CDR2: MDHEN, SYDVKM. Trimming shortened V by 3 bases and J by 2 bases, and 8 bases separated the two germline ends. The CDR3 spans 13 residues. The CDR3 nucleotides read TGTGCCAGCAGTTTTACCTCTCCCTACGAGCAGTACTTC. Amino acid sequence: CASSFTSPYEQYF.